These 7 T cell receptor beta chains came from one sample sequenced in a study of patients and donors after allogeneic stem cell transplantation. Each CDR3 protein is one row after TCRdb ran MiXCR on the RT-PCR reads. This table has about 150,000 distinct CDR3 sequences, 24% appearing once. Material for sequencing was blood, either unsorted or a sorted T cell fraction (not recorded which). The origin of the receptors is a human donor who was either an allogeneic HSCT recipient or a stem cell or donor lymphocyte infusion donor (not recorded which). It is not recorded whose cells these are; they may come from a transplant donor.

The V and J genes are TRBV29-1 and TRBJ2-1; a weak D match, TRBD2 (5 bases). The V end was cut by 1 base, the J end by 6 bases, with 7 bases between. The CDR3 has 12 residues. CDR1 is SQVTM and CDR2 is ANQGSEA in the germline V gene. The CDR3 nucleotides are TGCAGCGTTGAAGGGACTGGCAATGAGCAGTTCTTC. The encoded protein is CSVEGTGNEQFF.

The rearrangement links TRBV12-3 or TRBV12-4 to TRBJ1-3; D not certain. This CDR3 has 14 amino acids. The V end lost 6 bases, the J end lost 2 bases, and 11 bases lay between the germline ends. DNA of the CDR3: TGTGCCAGCAGCCGTACAGTTACTGGAAACACCATATATTTT. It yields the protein CASSRTVTGNTIYF.

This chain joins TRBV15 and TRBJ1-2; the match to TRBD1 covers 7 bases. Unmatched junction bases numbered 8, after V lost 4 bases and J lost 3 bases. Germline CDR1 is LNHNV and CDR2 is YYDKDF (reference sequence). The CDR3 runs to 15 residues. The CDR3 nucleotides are TGTGCCACCAGCATCGGGACAGAGGATTACTATGGCTACACCTTC. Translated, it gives CATSIGTEDYYGYTF. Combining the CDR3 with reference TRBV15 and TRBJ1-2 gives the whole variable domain DAMVIQNPRYQVTQFGKPVTLSCSQTLNHNVMYWYQQKSSQAPKLLFHYYDKDFNNEADTPDNFQSRRPNTSFCFLDIRSPGLGDTAMYLCATSIGTEDYYGYTFGSGTRLTVV.

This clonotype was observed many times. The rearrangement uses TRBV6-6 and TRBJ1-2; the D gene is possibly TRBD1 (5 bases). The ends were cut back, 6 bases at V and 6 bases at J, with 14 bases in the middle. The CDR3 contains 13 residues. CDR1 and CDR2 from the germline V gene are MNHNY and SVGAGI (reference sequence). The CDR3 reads CASRPGRTDGYTF. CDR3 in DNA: TGTGCCAGCAGACCGGGACGGACGGATGGCTACACCTTC.

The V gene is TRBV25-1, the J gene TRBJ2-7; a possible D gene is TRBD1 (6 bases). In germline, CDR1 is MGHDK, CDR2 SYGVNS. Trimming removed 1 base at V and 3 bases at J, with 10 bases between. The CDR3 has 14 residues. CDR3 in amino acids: CASSESTRGYEQYF. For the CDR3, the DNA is TGTGCCAGCAGTGAATCAACCAGGGGCTACGAGCAGTACTTC.

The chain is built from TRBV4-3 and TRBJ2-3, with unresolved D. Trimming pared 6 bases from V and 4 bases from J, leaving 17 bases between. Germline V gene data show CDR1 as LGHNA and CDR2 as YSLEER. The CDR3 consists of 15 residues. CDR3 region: CASSARDWFPDTQYF. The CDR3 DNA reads TGCGCCAGCAGTGCCCGAGACTGGTTCCCAGATACGCAGTATTTT.

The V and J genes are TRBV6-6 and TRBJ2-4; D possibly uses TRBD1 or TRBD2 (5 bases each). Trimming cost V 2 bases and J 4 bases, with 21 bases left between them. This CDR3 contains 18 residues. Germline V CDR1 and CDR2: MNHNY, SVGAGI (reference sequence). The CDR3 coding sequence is TGTGCCAGCAGTTACCCCTACCAGAGGGGCCACCTAAAAAACATTCAGTACTTC. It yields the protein CASSYPYQRGHLKNIQYF.